The T cell receptor (beta chain) described here comes from a study of PD-L1 blockade in urothelial cancer. Some clones are missing from TCRdb's copy, which holds only in-frame ones; the method was immunoSEQ multiplex PCR. In the table there are 43,000 or so clones, more than 70% of which are singletons. As for time point: pretreatment peripheral blood. The V end lost 4 bases, the J end lost 7 bases, and 10 bases lay between the germline ends. The CDR3 has 13 amino acids. The germline V gene has CDR1 SNHLY and CDR2 FYNNEI. This receptor was obtained from a man aged 60 to 69 with urothelial cancer. The source material was PBMCs, sampled around atezolizumab (anti-PD-L1) treatment. The chain combines TRBV2 with TRBJ1-4, with D uncertain. CDR3 DNA sequence: TGTGCCAGCAGTGTTGTGTCTTCTGAAAAACTGTTTTTT. The encoded protein is CASSVVSSEKLFF.